This T cell receptor beta chain was identified in a study of read filtering for tumor transcriptome and immune sequencing. The table lists this clonotype with many counts. From approximately 400 ng of RNA, a library with molecular barcoded alpha/delta and beta/gamma adaptors was made. TCRdb re-analysed the reads in MiXCR, keeping a single row per CDR3 protein. The repertoire holds approximately 60,000 distinct CDR3 sequences, with 20% to 25% as singletons. The junction had 13 bases not matched to a gene; V was cut back by 4 bases and J by 12 bases. This CDR3 region has 15 residues. This chain links TRBV12-3 or TRBV12-4 with TRBJ1-4; 8 nucleotides agree with TRBD1. Sequenced input: a population of CD138-negative cells sorted from bone marrow. This receptor was identified in a donor aged 40 or over with multiple myeloma. In DNA, the CDR3 is TGTGCCAGCAGTTCAGGACAGGGACCCTCTGTAGAACTGTTTTTT. This codes for CASSSGQGPSVELFF.